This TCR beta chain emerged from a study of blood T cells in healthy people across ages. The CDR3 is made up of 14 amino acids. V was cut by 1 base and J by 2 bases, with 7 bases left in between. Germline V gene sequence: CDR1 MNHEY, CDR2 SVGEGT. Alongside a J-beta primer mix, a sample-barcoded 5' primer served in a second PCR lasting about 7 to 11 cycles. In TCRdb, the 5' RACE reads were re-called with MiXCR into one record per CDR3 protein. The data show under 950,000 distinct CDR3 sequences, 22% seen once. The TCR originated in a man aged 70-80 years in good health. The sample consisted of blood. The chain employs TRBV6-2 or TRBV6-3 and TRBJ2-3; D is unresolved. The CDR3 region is CASSYWAITDTQYF. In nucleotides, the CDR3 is TGTGCCAGCAGTTACTGGGCAATCACAGATACGCAGTATTTT.